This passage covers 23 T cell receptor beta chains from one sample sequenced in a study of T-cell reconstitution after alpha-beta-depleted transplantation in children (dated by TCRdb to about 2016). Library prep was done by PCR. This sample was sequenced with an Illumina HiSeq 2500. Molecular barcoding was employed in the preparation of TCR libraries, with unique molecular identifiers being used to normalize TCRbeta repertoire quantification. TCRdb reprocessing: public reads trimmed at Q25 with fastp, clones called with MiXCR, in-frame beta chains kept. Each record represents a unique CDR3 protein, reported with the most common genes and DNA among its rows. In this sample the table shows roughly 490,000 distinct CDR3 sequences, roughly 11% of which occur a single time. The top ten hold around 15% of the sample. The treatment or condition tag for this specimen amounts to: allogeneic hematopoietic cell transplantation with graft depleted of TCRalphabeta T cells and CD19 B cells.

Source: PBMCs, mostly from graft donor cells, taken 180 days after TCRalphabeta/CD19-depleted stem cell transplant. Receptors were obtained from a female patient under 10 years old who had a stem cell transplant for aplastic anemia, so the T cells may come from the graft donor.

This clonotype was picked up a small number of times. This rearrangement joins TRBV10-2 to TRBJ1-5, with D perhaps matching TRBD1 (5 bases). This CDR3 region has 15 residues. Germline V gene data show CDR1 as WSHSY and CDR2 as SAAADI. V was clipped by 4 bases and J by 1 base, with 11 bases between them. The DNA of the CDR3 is TGCGCCAGCAGTGGGCCAAGACAGAGCAATCAGCCCCAGCATTTT. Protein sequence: CASSGPRQSNQPQHF.

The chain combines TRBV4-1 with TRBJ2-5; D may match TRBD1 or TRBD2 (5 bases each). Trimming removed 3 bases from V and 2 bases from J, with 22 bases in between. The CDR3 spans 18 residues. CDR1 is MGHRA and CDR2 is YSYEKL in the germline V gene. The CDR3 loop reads CASSHPQRDPWGQETQYF. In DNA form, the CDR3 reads TGCGCCAGCAGCCACCCTCAACGGGACCCGTGGGGGCAAGAGACCCAGTACTTC.

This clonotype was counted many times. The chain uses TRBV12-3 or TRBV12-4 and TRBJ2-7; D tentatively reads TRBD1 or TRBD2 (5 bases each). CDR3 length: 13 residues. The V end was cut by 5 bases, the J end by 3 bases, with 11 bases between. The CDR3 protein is CASSVGPLYEQYV. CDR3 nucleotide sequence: TGTGCCAGCAGTGTGGGACCCCTCTACGAGCAGTACGTC.

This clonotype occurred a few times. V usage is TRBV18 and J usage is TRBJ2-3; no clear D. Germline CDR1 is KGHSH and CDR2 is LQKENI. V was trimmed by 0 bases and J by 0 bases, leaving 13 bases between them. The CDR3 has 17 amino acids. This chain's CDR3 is CASSPPGGTASTDTQYF. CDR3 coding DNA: TGTGCCAGCTCACCACCGGGCGGAACAGCTAGCACAGATACGCAGTATTTT.

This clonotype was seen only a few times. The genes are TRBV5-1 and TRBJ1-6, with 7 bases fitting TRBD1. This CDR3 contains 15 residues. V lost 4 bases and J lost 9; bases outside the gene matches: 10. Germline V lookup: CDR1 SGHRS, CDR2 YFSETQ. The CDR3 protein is CASSVDRALSSPLHF. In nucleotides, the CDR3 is TGCGCCAGCAGCGTCGACAGGGCCCTTTCTTCACCCCTCCACTTT.

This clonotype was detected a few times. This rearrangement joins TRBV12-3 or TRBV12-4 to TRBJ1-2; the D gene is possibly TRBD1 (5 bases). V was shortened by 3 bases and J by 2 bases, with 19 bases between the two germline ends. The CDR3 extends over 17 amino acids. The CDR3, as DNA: TGTGCCAGCAGTTTCGGGACCACTCTCACAGCAAACTATGGCTACACCTTC. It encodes CASSFGTTLTANYGYTF.

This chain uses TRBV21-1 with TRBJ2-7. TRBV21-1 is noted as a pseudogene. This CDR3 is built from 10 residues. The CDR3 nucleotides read TGTGCCAGCAGCAAAGCCGAGCAGTACGTC. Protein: CASSKAEQYV.

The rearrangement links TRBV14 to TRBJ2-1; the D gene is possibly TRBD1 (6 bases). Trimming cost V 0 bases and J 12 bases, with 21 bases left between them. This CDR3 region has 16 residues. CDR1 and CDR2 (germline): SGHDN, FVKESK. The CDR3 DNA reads TGTGCCAGCAGCCAAGATCATTGGCAGGGGTTCATTTGGCAGTTCTTC. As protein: CASSQDHWQGFIWQFF.

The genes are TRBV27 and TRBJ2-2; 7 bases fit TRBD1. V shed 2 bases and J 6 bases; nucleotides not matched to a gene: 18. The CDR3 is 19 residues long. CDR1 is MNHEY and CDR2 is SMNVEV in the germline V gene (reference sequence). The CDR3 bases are TGTGCCAGCAGTTTACTATTCCCTCTCGGGACAGCCGGACCCGGGGAGCTGTTTTTT. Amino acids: CASSLLFPLGTAGPGELFF.

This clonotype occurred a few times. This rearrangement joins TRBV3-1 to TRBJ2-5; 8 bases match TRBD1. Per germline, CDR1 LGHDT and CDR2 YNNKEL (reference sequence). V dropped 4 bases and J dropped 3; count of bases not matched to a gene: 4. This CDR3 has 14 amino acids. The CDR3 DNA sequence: TGTGCCAGCAGCCCTTTGGACAGGGAAGAGACCCAGTACTTC. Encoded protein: CASSPLDREETQYF.

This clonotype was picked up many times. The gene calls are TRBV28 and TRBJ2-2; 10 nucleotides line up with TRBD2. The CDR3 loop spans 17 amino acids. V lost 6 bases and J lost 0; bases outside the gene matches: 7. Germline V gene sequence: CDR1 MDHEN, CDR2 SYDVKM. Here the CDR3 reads CASSPSGRAPNTGELFF. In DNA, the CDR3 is TGTGCCAGCAGCCCCAGCGGGAGGGCCCCGAACACCGGGGAGCTGTTTTTT.

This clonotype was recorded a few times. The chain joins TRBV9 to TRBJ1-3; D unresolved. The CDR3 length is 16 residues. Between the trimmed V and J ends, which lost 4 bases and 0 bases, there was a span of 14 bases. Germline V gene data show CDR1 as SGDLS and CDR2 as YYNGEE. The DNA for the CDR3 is TGTGCCAGCAGCCCCCCTGGGCAGACCTCTGGAAACACCATATATTTT. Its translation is CASSPPGQTSGNTIYF.

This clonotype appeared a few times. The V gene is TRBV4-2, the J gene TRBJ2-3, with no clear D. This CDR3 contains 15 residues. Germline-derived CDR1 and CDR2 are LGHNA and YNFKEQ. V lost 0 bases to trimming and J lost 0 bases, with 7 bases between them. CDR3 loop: CASSQDAPSTDTQYF. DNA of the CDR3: TGTGCCAGCAGCCAAGACGCTCCGAGCACAGATACGCAGTATTTT.

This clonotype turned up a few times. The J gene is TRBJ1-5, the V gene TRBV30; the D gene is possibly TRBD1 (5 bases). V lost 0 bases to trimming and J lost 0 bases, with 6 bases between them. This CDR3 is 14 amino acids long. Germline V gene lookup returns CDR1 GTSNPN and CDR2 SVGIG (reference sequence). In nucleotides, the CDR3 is TGTGCCTGGAGTGTAGGGGCTAGCAATCAGCCCCAGCATTTT. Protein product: CAWSVGASNQPQHF.

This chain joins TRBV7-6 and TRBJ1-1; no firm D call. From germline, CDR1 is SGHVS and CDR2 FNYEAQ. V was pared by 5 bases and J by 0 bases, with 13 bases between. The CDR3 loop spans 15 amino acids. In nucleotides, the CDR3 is TGTGCCAGCAGCCGCCGCGGAGGCCTGAACACTGAAGCTTTCTTT. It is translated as CASSRRGGLNTEAFF.

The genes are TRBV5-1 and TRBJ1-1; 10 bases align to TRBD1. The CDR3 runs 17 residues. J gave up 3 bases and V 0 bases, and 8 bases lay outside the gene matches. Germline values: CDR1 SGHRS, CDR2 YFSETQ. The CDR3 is CASSLGRGTGAYTEAFF. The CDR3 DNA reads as TGCGCCAGCAGCTTGGGGCGAGGGACAGGGGCCTACACTGAAGCTTTCTTT.

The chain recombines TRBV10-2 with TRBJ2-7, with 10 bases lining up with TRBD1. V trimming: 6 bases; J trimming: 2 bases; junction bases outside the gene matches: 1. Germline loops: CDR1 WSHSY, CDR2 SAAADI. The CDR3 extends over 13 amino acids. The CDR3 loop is CASRGQGTYEQYV. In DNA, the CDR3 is TGCGCCAGCAGGGGACAGGGGACCTACGAGCAGTACGTC.

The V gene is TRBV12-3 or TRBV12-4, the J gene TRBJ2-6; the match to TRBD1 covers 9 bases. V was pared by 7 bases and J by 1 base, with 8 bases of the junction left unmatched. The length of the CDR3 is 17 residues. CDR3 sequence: CASTLGTGTSGANVLTF. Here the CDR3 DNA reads TGTGCCAGCACCCTCGGGACAGGGACGTCTGGGGCCAACGTCCTGACTTTC.

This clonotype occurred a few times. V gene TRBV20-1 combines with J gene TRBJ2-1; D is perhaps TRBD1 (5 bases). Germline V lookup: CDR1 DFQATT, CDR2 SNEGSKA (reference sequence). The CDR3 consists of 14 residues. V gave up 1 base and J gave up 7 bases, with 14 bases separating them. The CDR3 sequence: CSARGQGLWNEQFF. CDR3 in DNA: TGCAGTGCTAGAGGCCAGGGCCTTTGGAATGAGCAGTTCTTC.

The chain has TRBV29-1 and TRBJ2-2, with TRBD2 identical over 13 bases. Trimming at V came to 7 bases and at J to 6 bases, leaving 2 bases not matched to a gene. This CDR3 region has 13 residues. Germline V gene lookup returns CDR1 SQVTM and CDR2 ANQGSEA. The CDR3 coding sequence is TGCAGCGGGACTAGCGGGAGCCCCGGGGAGCTGTTTTTT. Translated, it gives CSGTSGSPGELFF.

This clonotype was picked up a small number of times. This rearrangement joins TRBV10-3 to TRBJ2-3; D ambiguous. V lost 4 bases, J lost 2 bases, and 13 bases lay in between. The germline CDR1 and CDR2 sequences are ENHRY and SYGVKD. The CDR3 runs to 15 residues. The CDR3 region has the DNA TGTGCCATCAGTGCTAGTAACAGCGACACAGATACGCAGTATTTT. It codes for CAISASNSDTDTQYF.

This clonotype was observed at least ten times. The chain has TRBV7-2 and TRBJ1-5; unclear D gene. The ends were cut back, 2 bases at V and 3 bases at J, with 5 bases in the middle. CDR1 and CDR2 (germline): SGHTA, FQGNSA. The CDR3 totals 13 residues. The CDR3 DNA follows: TGTGCCAGCAGCTTATCAGTCAATCAGCCCCAGCATTTT. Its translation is CASSLSVNQPQHF.

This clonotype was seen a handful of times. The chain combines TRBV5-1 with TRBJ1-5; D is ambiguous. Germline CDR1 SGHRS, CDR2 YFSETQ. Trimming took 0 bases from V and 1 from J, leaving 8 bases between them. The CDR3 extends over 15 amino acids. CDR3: CASSLDWESNQPQHF. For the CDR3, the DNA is TGCGCCAGCAGCTTGGATTGGGAGAGCAATCAGCCCCAGCATTTT. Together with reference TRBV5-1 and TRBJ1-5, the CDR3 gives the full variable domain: KAGVTQTPRYLIKTRGQQVTLSCSPISGHRSVSWYQQTPGQGLQFLFEYFSETQRNKGNFPGRFSGRQFSNSRSEMNVSTLELGDSALYLCASSLDWESNQPQHFGDGTRLSIL.